This entry lists 27 T cell receptor beta chains sequenced from one sample in a study of blood T cell repertoires in COVID-19. This table comes from immunoSEQ multiplex PCR, and its TCRdb copy is limited to in-frame clones, with some not included. The table has 97,000 or so clones, roughly four fifths seen once. The sample was peripheral blood. The receptor set was obtained from a man aged 55 to 70 with acute or convalescent COVID-19.

The gene calls are TRBV6-2 or TRBV6-3 and TRBJ1-2, with D tentatively TRBD1 (5 bases). This CDR3 is 14 amino acids long. Trimming pared 6 bases from V and 4 bases from J, leaving 15 bases between. Germline-derived CDR1 and CDR2 are MNHEY and SVGEGT. The CDR3 nucleotides are TGTGCCAGCAGCGTCGACAGTTGGGTCTATGGCTACACCTTC. Protein product: CASSVDSWVYGYTF.

This chain uses TRBV20-1 with TRBJ2-7, with D perhaps matching TRBD2 (5 bases). The germline V and J ends were trimmed by 3 bases and 3 bases, with 9 bases remaining between them. CDR1 and CDR2 (germline): DFQATT, SNEGSKA (reference sequence). The CDR3 covers 12 residues. CDR3 in DNA: TGCAGTGCTAGTCCCCGGGACTACGAGCAGTACTTC. Translation: CSASPRDYEQYF.

The sample holds a few counts of this clone. The chain combines TRBV19 with TRBJ1-5, with D perhaps matching TRBD1 (5 bases). The V gene's germline CDR1 is LNHDA and CDR2 SQIVND (reference sequence). The CDR3 runs 13 residues. V was clipped by 4 bases and J by 6 bases, with 10 bases between them. The CDR3 loop is CASSKGMLQPQHF. The CDR3 nucleotides are TGTGCCAGTAGTAAGGGGATGCTTCAGCCCCAGCATTTT.

This clone was counted a single time. The genes are TRBV19 and TRBJ1-4; D call uncertain. This CDR3 has 13 amino acids. Trimming cost V 6 bases and J 8 bases, with 13 bases left between them. CDR1 and CDR2 from the germline V gene are LNHDA and SQIVND (reference sequence). The CDR3 here is CASRKEDIEKLFF. CDR3 nucleotide sequence: TGTGCCAGTAGGAAGGAGGATATCGAAAAACTGTTTTTT.

The V call is TRBV7-9, the J call TRBJ1-2; D is possibly TRBD1 (6 bases). Trimming removed 9 bases from V and 8 bases from J, with 16 bases in between. The CDR3 sequence is 12 residues long. Germline CDR1 and CDR2: SEHNR and FQNEAQ (reference sequence). Written as DNA, the CDR3 is TGTGCCAGTCGGGGCTTAGGGACAGGCTACACCTTC. This encodes CASRGLGTGYTF.

The V gene is TRBV2, the J gene TRBJ2-1; 8 nucleotides align to TRBD2. Germline trimming cut 7 bases from V and 2 bases from J; bases unmatched to any gene: 1. The CDR3 has 13 residues. Germline V CDR1 and CDR2: SNHLY, FYNNEI. CDR3 in DNA: TGTGCCAGCAAACTAGCGGCCTACAATGAGCAGTTCTTC. Translating gives CASKLAAYNEQFF.

The gene calls are TRBV4-1 and TRBJ2-1, with TRBD2 identical over 13 bases. The CDR3 runs to 15 residues. Trimming removed 2 bases from V and 6 bases from J; junction bases left unmatched: 1. CDR1 and CDR2 from the germline V gene are MGHRA and YSYEKL. CDR3 coding DNA: TGCGCCAGCAGCCAAAGGACTAGCGGGAGCAATGAGCAGTTCTTC. Translation: CASSQRTSGSNEQFF.

The chain is built from TRBV7-9 and TRBJ2-7, with TRBD1 matching 7 bases. The CDR3 spans 13 residues. The V and J ends lost 6 bases and 4 bases, in that order; junction bases with no gene match: 6. CDR1 and CDR2 from the germline V gene are SEHNR and FQNEAQ (reference sequence). The CDR3 nucleotides read TGTGCCAGCAGGCAAGGGACAGTTTACGAGCAGTACTTC. It specifies CASRQGTVYEQYF.

This clone was seen once. The CDR3 nucleotides are TGTGCCAGCAGTGAACACAGCCATAGCAATCAGCCCCAGCATTTT. This translates into CASSEHSHSNQPQHF. This chain links TRBV6-1 with TRBJ1-5, with unresolved D. The V end was cut by 2 bases, the J end by 0 bases, with 8 bases between. This CDR3 is built from 15 residues. The germline CDR1 and CDR2 sequences are MNHNS and SASEGT.

This clone was seen a few times. The CDR3 DNA follows: TGCGCCAGCAGCTCCGTCGCTGAAGCTTTCTTT. Translation gives CASSSVAEAFF. The V gene is TRBV4-3, the J gene TRBJ1-1; no definite D call. Germline V gene sequence: CDR1 LGHNA, CDR2 YSLEER. Between the trimmed V and J ends, which lost 5 bases and 6 bases, there was a span of 7 bases. The CDR3 is 11 residues long.

This clone was found a few times. The chain combines TRBV5-1 with TRBJ1-1; 12 nucleotides line up with TRBD1. V lost 4 bases to trimming and J lost 4 bases; unmatched junction nucleotides: 11. Germline-derived CDR1 and CDR2 are SGHRS and YFSETQ. CDR3 size: 17 residues. The CDR3 region has the DNA TGCGCCAGCAGCCCGGGACAGGGGGCGCGGGTTGGCACTGAAGCTTTCTTT. Its protein product is CASSPGQGARVGTEAFF. The entire variable domain, with the rest obtained from reference TRBV5-1 and TRBJ1-1, is as follows: KAGVTQTPRYLIKTRGQQVTLSCSPISGHRSVSWYQQTPGQGLQFLFEYFSETQRNKGNFPGRFSGRQFSNSRSEMNVSTLELGDSALYLCASSPGQGARVGTEAFFGQGTRLTVV.

V is TRBV29-1 and J is TRBJ2-5, with a weak D call TRBD2 (7 bases). Trimming shortened V by 6 bases and J by 4 bases, and 15 bases separated the two germline ends. This CDR3 is built from 13 residues. Germline V gives CDR1 SQVTM, CDR2 ANQGSEA. The CDR3, as DNA: TGCAGCGTGGGAGGGGGTAGTCGAGAGACCCAGTACTTC. Translation: CSVGGGSRETQYF.

The chain has TRBV12-3 or TRBV12-4 and TRBJ2-2, with no clear D. The CDR3 is 12 amino acids. Deletions cut 3 bases from V and 5 bases from J, with 4 bases between. CDR3 protein: CASSFITGELFF. Here the CDR3 DNA reads TGTGCCAGCAGTTTTATAACCGGGGAGCTGTTTTTT.

This clone was seen a few times. The chain is built from TRBV5-1 and TRBJ2-1; D is possibly TRBD2 (5 bases). V lost 4 bases and J 8 bases, leaving 16 bases between the germline ends. The CDR3 runs to 14 residues. Germline assignment: CDR1 SGHRS and CDR2 YFSETQ. CDR3 region: CASSHPLEGYEQFF. Here the CDR3 DNA reads TGCGCCAGCAGCCACCCCCTAGAGGGCTATGAGCAGTTCTTC.

The chain couples TRBV30 to TRBJ1-5, with D perhaps matching TRBD1 (6 bases). V gave up 5 bases and J gave up 5 bases, with 13 bases separating them. Germline CDR1 reads GTSNPN; CDR2 reads SVGIG (reference sequence). The CDR3 contains 13 residues. The DNA for the CDR3 is TGTGCCTGGGGCAGGGGAAATTATCAGCCCCAGCATTTT. Its protein product is CAWGRGNYQPQHF.

The V gene is TRBV9, the J gene TRBJ1-2; D not certain. This CDR3 region has 13 residues. V lost 3 bases and J lost 0, with 6 bases in between. The germline V gene encodes CDR1 SGDLS and CDR2 YYNGEE. The CDR3 nucleotides read TGTGCCAGCAGCGGGGGAGCTAACTATGGCTACACCTTC. Translated, it gives CASSGGANYGYTF.

As concerns this clone: Mismatch with germline at one junction end may stem from a read error. V usage is TRBV7-7 and J usage is TRBJ1-2, with D uncertain. Per the germline V gene, CDR1 is SSHAT and CDR2 is FNYEAQ (reference sequence). The CDR3 length is 17 residues. The CDR3 DNA reads TGTGCTAGCAGCTTAGCAATAAGTGGGCTTTCCAACTATGGCTACACCTTC. This codes for CASSLAISGLSNYGYTF.

This rearrangement joins TRBV9 to TRBJ2-1; D is uncertain. The germline CDR1 and CDR2 sequences are SGDLS and YYNGEE. V lost 0 bases and J 6 bases, leaving 7 bases between the germline ends. CDR3 length: 13 amino acids. CDR3: CASSVARFNEQFF. The CDR3 nucleotides read TGTGCCAGCAGCGTAGCGAGATTCAATGAGCAGTTCTTC.

J is TRBJ2-3 and V is TRBV5-6; TRBD1 is a possible D gene (6 bases). Per the germline V gene, CDR1 is SGHDT and CDR2 is YYEEEE. CDR3 length: 14 residues. V lost 4 bases and J lost 0, with 9 bases in between. The CDR3 nucleotides read TGTGCCAGCAGCCCAGGGGTGAGCACAGATACGCAGTATTTT. Translated: CASSPGVSTDTQYF.

This clone was recorded once. This chain uses TRBV5-4 with TRBJ2-3; 12 nucleotides match TRBD2. The CDR3 is made up of 15 amino acids. The ends lost 4 bases at V and 4 bases at J; junction bases unmatched: 4. Germline V lookup: CDR1 SGHNT, CDR2 YYREEE (reference sequence). Here the CDR3 reads CASSLRTSGADTQYF. Here the CDR3 DNA reads TGTGCCAGCAGCCTCAGGACTAGCGGGGCAGATACGCAGTATTTT.

V gene TRBV5-6 combines with J gene TRBJ2-1; 11 nucleotides match TRBD1. Germline V gene sequence: CDR1 SGHDT, CDR2 YYEEEE. The junction had 3 bases not matched to a gene; V was cut back by 1 base and J by 3 bases. The CDR3 spans 16 residues. CDR3 coding DNA: TGTGCCAGCAGCTTGTTGGGGACAGGGGGCTACAATGAGCAGTTCTTC. Protein product: CASSLLGTGGYNEQFF.

This clone has more than one count but fewer than ten. V and J are TRBV27 and TRBJ2-2; TRBD1 aligns across 7 bases. V dropped 6 bases and J dropped 0; count of bases not matched to a gene: 7. The CDR3 has 16 residues. Germline assignment: CDR1 MNHEY and CDR2 SMNVEV (reference sequence). The CDR3 DNA follows: TGTGCCAGCAGCGAACAGGGGCTCGCGAACACCGGGGAGCTGTTTTTT. Translated, it gives CASSEQGLANTGELFF.

This clone has more than one count but fewer than ten. The chain links TRBV5-4 to TRBJ2-1; TRBD1 might be the D (7 bases). Germline V gene data show CDR1 as SGHNT and CDR2 as YYREEE (reference sequence). This CDR3 has 15 amino acids. V was clipped by 3 bases and J by 4 bases, with 14 bases between them. The CDR3 is CASSSPSGGYNEQFF. In DNA, the CDR3 is TGTGCCAGCAGCTCCCCGTCAGGGGGGTACAATGAGCAGTTCTTC.

In its sample, this clone was seen once. This sequence joins TRBV5-6 and TRBJ2-1; TRBD1 matches at 10 bases. The CDR3 is 17 amino acids. Losses at the gene ends were 1 base for V and 6 bases for J; bases not matched to a gene: 10. The germline V gene has CDR1 SGHDT and CDR2 YYEEEE. As DNA, the CDR3 is TGTGCCAGCAGCTTGAGACGAGGGACAGGGGCAGTCAATGAGCAGTTCTTC. Translation gives CASSLRRGTGAVNEQFF.

The gene calls are TRBV5-1 and TRBJ1-4, with D tentatively TRBD1 (5 bases). Germline V lookup: CDR1 SGHRS, CDR2 YFSETQ. The CDR3 length is 14 residues. V was trimmed by 4 bases and J by 7 bases, leaving 14 bases between them. CDR3 DNA: TGCGCCAGCAGCGTTGGGGCGGGAGTTGAAAAACTGTTTTTT. Protein sequence: CASSVGAGVEKLFF.

This clone was counted a single time. This chain uses TRBV11-2 with TRBJ1-5; D remains ambiguous. CDR3 length equals 14 residues. Trimming pared 3 bases from V and 2 bases from J, leaving 8 bases between. The V gene's germline CDR1 is SGHAT and CDR2 FQNNGV. CDR3 sequence: CASSLGSGNQPQHF. The CDR3 nucleotides are TGTGCCAGCAGCTTGGGCAGTGGCAATCAGCCCCAGCATTTT.

This chain links TRBV5-1 with TRBJ1-1; no clear D gene. The CDR3 length is 13 residues. The V gene lost 4 bases and the J gene lost 1 base, with 8 bases spanning the gap. From germline, CDR1 is SGHRS and CDR2 YFSETQ. CDR3 in DNA: TGCGCCAGCAGCCGCGAGGCGAACACTGAAGCTTTCTTT. Protein product: CASSREANTEAFF.